This T cell receptor beta chain was captured by sequencing in a study of cytomegalovirus exposure and HLA in healthy donors (dated by TCRdb to between 2016 and 2019). Some background on the complete study: An earlier analysis of roughly 500 of the donors reported roughly 300 Gb of sequence data and 117 million unique TCR beta sequences from some 180 million T cells. The study used immunosequencing to profile the T cell repertoires of approximately 650 subjects and linked those repertoires to cytomegalovirus serostatus. A later analysis re-analyzed previously published TCR beta repertoires from roughly 690 donors and added high-resolution HLA genotyping to study TCR occurrence patterns. Along with the roughly 610-subject first cohort, a separate validation cohort of over 90 different subjects was used. Donor age, sex, ethnicity and CMV serostatus were compiled together with the repertoire data. Across some 400 genotyped donors of the cohort, an average of about 250,000 unique TCR beta nucleotide sequences per donor were sequenced, and approximately 19% of those sequences were non-productive. A later genetic analysis took genome-wide SNP genotypes for about 60% of the roughly 670 donors and used that subset as a discovery cohort. An early release covering around 630 HLA-typed donors comprised approximately 300 gigabases of sequencing data and approximately 80 million unique TCR sequences. In an earlier analysis of a few hundred of the donors, high-throughput TCR beta sequencing was used to judge whether each TCR beta V gene segment behaved as functional or pseudogenic. To predict cytomegalovirus infection status, the study combined high-throughput TCR immunosequencing, statistical association of individual TCRs with disease status, and machine learning. Typing coverage differed by locus: A, B, C, DRB1 and DQB1 were typed in about 620-640 donors, DQA1 in about 550, DPA1 in some 610, and DPB1 in approximately 450. Every discovery cohort repertoire had been produced on one sequencing platform. The study aimed to test whether signatures of past pathogen exposure could be identified by cataloging public T cell receptors. A handful of DR-DQ haplotypes were treated as single units for association and clustering because of strong linkage in the cohort. Rather than using new phenotypic data, the later analysis identified candidate immune exposures from TCR beta sequences and from how often those sequences occurred across donors. The genetic ancestry cluster associated with self-reported Caucasian donors included around four fifths of the roughly 400 genotyped donors. Class I and class II HLA loci were covered by the typing at four-digit resolution.

The method behind the library was the immunoSEQ multiplex PCR assay. A mixture of 60 forward primers for TCR Vbeta segments and 13 reverse primers for TCR Jbeta segments was used in the multiplex PCR. Amplification of the CDR3 region of rearranged TCR beta genes was performed with a multiplex PCR assay on genomic DNA. The Illumina HiSeq System was used to sequence the amplified TCR beta libraries as 87-base-pair reads. Concerning the study's data processing: A later analysis tallied 75 million to 95 million unique TCR beta chains across the 650 to 750 repertoires, and roughly 11 million of those chains were shared by two or more donors. A nearest-neighbor algorithm error-corrected the raw reads and collapsed the reads into unique sequences, merging closely related sequences to remove PCR and sequencing errors. CDR3 sequences were aligned to IMGT reference sequences to assign V, D and J gene segments. For a sequence to be retained, at least a six-nucleotide match to both a V gene segment and a J gene segment was required. Rearrangements were classified as productive when the CDR3 lacked stop codons and remained in frame with V and J, and all other rearrangements were classified as non-productive. Following IMGT convention, CDR3 was defined as the stretch from the second conserved V-encoded cysteine to the conserved J-encoded phenylalanine. The earlier analysis of about 560 of the donors excluded any sequence lacking an unambiguous match to a single V gene segment. In an earlier analysis of 587 of the donors, a V segment was called functional when productive rearrangements were above 56.7%, and segregating when the standard deviation between donors exceeded 5%. A statistical classification framework was developed to diagnose cytomegalovirus status using the catalog of TCR beta chain sequences. In a later analysis, V and J genes were assigned by comparing TCR nucleotide sequences against IMGT/GENE-DB human TR gene sequences. A later analysis assigned CDR3 sequences and most-parsimonious VDJ recombination scenarios with the TCRdist pipeline. A later analysis defined each TCR beta chain by its CDR3 amino acid sequence plus V-gene family, and excluded reads lacking a unique V-gene family. A later analysis removed 600 or so highly shared, low-generation-probability nucleotide sequences to deal with suspected cross-contamination and a sequencing artifact. In a later analysis, a clonal expansion index for each public chain was calculated from normalized within-repertoire ranks of inferred template counts. A later analysis computed generation probabilities with a VDJ recombination model fitted to out-of-frame rearrangements, and checked the results against IGoR. In a later analysis, TCR-TCR, TCR-HLA and TCR-CMV co-occurrence was scored with hypergeometric tests, and a repertoire-size bias correction was applied to TCR pairs. A later analysis estimated false discovery rates by permuting HLA or CMV assignments 20 times. In a later analysis, co-occurring TCRs were grouped using DBSCAN, with TCRdist sequence similarity added in when clustering inside HLA-allele-positive subsets. Repertoires with fewer than 30,000 or more than 120,000 public chains, plus five repertoires with anomalous nucleotide sharing, were excluded from co-occurrence clustering. TCRdb provides this immuneACCESS table in a form limited to in-frame rearrangements. Some clones are lacking; in checked studies, under half of them reflect an unresolved V gene, and why the rest are absent is not known. D and trimming were read from the DNA, whereas the V and J calls and clone size are those reported in that table. The sample table records 110,000 or so clones; about 69% of these occur just once. Of the sample, under 1.5% is held by the ten largest clones.

The cohort comprised 550 to 700 healthy bone marrow donors. Cohort members were all nominally healthy when sampled, although unrecorded immune exposures were likely present. The donor was CMV seronegative and belonged to the group of over 300 seronegative cohort members. A peripheral blood sample was collected from each donor, and TCR beta sequencing was performed on peripheral blood mononuclear cells. The Qiagen DNeasy Blood Extraction Kit was used to extract genomic DNA from the blood cell samples. A note on this clone: It lacks a known antigen. Its ends do not fully match the called genes, so a read error is possible. Other DNA sequences in this specimen translate into the identical CDR3.

Via the germline V gene, CDR1 is ENHRY and CDR2 SYGVKD. From the cysteine up to the phenylalanine, the CDR3 has a length of 14 residues. Only CDR3 DNA remains: 42 bases, in frame from the first base. Study-level results and caveats: Broadly in line with IMGT annotations, most TCR beta V segments showed up in productive rearrangements about 87% or about 30% of the time in an earlier analysis of roughly 590 of the donors. Because HLA typing was missing for some donors at each locus, association tests included only the typed subset. At a false discovery rate of 0.05, a later analysis linked roughly 17,000 TCR beta sequences to specific HLA alleles. In a later analysis, HLA-associated TCR beta chains showed more clonal expansion and lower generation probabilities than non-associated chains that were equally common. The 87-base-pair reads could not distinguish some IMGT-functional V segments, including TRBV6-2 and TRBV6-3, so those segments were excluded. According to the authors, the approach could potentially be generalized to other disease states and immunological phenotypes. A further reported finding was that TCR beta sequences accurately predicted the HLA-A and HLA-B alleles for most subjects in the first cohort. In vitro tests confirmed that a few of the cytomegalovirus-associated TCR beta chains recognize cytomegalovirus antigens. Because counts were too low, roughly 17 rarely observed V segments, including chromosome 9 orphons, were left out of the earlier analysis of some 600 of the donors. CMV serostatus was the only immune exposure information available for the cohort. Roughly uniform sequencing depth across donors was assumed in presence/absence analyses, although this assumption may not hold. While some public TCRs were present in many individuals, most TCR sequences turned up only very rarely across donors. A later analysis found that most CMV-associated TCR beta chains appeared HLA-restricted, with HLA associations seemingly driven largely by CMV exposure. In this cohort, only TCR beta chains were sequenced, and detectable features were limited by the absence of alpha or paired-chain data. The classifier was reported to diagnose cytomegalovirus status with high specificity and sensitivity in both the original and validation cohorts. A later analysis reported that several top co-occurrence clusters appeared linked to parvovirus B19, influenza, CMV and Epstein-Barr virus. According to a later genetic analysis, donors in an Asian-associated ancestry cluster had fewer N-insertions in productive TCRs than the roughly 700-donor mean. A later genetic analysis associated a missense DCLRE1C variant with V-gene and J-gene trimming of TCR beta chains, and an independent cohort replicated the association. In the study, 150 to 200 TCR beta chains were listed as associated with cytomegalovirus. Correlated functional status among segregating V segments might be attributable to linkage disequilibrium, but an unknown experimental factor could not be ruled out. Strong co-occurrence of HLA alleles, especially DR and DQ, made assigning TCR associations to individual alleles difficult. A group of highly shared sequence variants was considered likely to be a technical artifact of the sequencing pipeline. A later analysis found that TCR association rates varied across HLA loci, with DRB1 alleles showing the most associated TCRs and HLA-C alleles the fewest.

This clonotype was obtained from a middle-aged man in good health and CMV-seronegative. Recombination connected TRBV10-3 to TRBJ1-6; 7 of the junction bases match TRBD1. Material: PBMCs. The encoded CDR3 is CAIKGQGDNSPLHF. The nucleotides are TGTGCCATCAAGGGGCAGGGGGATAATTCGCCCCTCCACTTT.